The 27 T cell receptor beta chains presented below share a single source sample, sequenced in a study of cytomegalovirus exposure and HLA in healthy donors. The PCR employed 60 Vbeta primers together with 13 Jbeta primers. TCRdb keeps only in-frame clones here, not all; method: immunoSEQ multiplex PCR. The sample lists roughly 180,000 clones, 79% occurring once. The sample comprised PBMCs. All receptors derive from a girl aged 5-17 years in good health and CMV-seropositive.

The genes are TRBV6-5 and TRBJ2-7; D may be TRBD1 (6 bases). This CDR3 is built from 12 residues. The germline V and J ends were trimmed by 6 bases and 2 bases, with 8 bases remaining between them. Germline V lookup: CDR1 MNHEY, CDR2 SVGAGI. Written as DNA, the CDR3 is TGTGCCAGCAGGCAGGGGCCCTACGAGCAGTACTTC. Encoded protein: CASRQGPYEQYF.

The CDR3: CASTRTGSEQYF. CDR3 coding DNA: TGTGCCAGCACCCGGACAGGGAGCGAGCAGTACTTC. This rearrangement joins TRBV5-4 to TRBJ2-7, with 8 bases that match TRBD1. After removal of 6 bases from V and 6 bases from J, the junction contained 5 bases not matched to a gene. CDR1 and CDR2 (germline): SGHNT, YYREEE (reference sequence). The CDR3 has 12 residues. Variable domain in full (rest from reference TRBV5-4 and TRBJ2-7): ETGVTQSPTHLIKTRGQQVTLRCSSQSGHNTVSWYQQALGQGPQFIFQYYREEENGRGNFPPRFSGLQFPNYSSELNVNALELDDSALYLCASTRTGSEQYFGPGTRLTVT.

This chain uses TRBV10-1 with TRBJ1-1; a weak D match, TRBD1 (5 bases). There are 13 residues in the CDR3. Trimming took off 4 bases at V and 5 bases at J, with 11 bases between the two ends. The germline V gene encodes CDR1 WNHNN and CDR2 SYGVQD (reference sequence). CDR3 amino acids: CASSGGRGTEAFF. DNA for the CDR3: TGCGCCAGCAGTGGAGGGAGGGGTACTGAAGCTTTCTTT.

The genes are TRBV10-1 and TRBJ2-7; weak D call: TRBD1 (5 bases). The CDR3 is 14 residues long. Trimming shortened V by 0 bases and J by 4 bases, and 10 bases separated the two germline ends. In germline, CDR1 is WNHNN, CDR2 SYGVQD (reference sequence). DNA of the CDR3: TGCGCCAGCAGTGAGTCAGGGGCCCCATACGAGCAGTACTTC. Its protein is CASSESGAPYEQYF.

The CDR3 region is CASSLGARDTQYF. CDR3 nucleotide sequence: TGTGCCAGCAGCTTGGGGGCAAGAGATACGCAGTATTTT. The chain links TRBV7-6 to TRBJ2-3, with D possibly TRBD1 on 6 matching bases. The CDR3 sequence is 13 residues long. The V and J ends lost 3 bases and 5 bases respectively, with 9 bases between them. Germline loops: CDR1 SGHVS, CDR2 FNYEAQ. The entire variable domain, with the rest obtained from reference TRBV7-6 and TRBJ2-3, is as follows: GAGVSQSPRYKVTKRGQDVALRCDPISGHVSLYWYRQALGQGPEFLTYFNYEAQQDKSGLPNDRFSAERPEGSISTLTIQRTEQRDSAMYRCASSLGARDTQYFGPGTRLTVL.

The chain employs TRBV10-1 and TRBJ2-3, with 9 bases identical to TRBD2. The CDR3 is 14 residues long. In germline, CDR1 is WNHNN, CDR2 SYGVQD (reference sequence). V gave up 3 bases and J gave up 7 bases; unmatched junction bases: 5. CDR3 sequence (DNA): TGCGCCAGCAGTGACGGACTAGCGCGACATACGCAGTATTTT. Amino acids: CASSDGLARHTQYF.

The CDR3 protein is CASSLGLAGGYWYF. In DNA form, the CDR3 reads TGTGCCAGCAGTTTGGGACTAGCGGGGGGGTATTGGTATTTT. The chain joins TRBV28 to TRBJ2-3; 16 bases line up with TRBD2. V gave up 3 bases and J gave up 14 bases; unmatched junction bases: 5. CDR3 length equals 14 residues. Germline values: CDR1 MDHEN, CDR2 SYDVKM.

The chain has TRBV19 and TRBJ1-6; TRBD1 might be the D (5 bases). Per the germline V gene, CDR1 is LNHDA and CDR2 is SQIVND (reference sequence). The CDR3 extends over 13 amino acids. V lost 4 bases and J lost 9, with 10 bases in between. The CDR3 is CASSTGSVSPLHF. The CDR3 coding sequence is TGTGCCAGTAGTACAGGGTCGGTTTCACCCCTCCACTTT. The full variable domain, in which reference TRBV19 and TRBJ1-6 provide the parts outside the CDR3, is DGGITQSPKYLFRKEGQNVTLSCEQNLNHDAMYWYRQDPGQGLRLIYYSQIVNDFQKGDIAEGYSVSREKKESFPLTVTSAQKNPTAFYLCASSTGSVSPLHFGNGTRLTVT.

The chain employs TRBV7-9 and TRBJ1-6; 9 bases are shared with TRBD1. The CDR3 runs to 17 residues. Unmatched junction bases numbered 10, after V lost 2 bases and J lost 8 bases. Germline assignment: CDR1 SEHNR and CDR2 FQNEAQ (reference sequence). CDR3 DNA: TGTGCCAGCAGCTTATCCGGACAGGGGTTAACGGATTCACCCCTCCACTTT. It is translated as CASSLSGQGLTDSPLHF.

This clone was picked up a small number of times. The chain is built from TRBV6-5 and TRBJ2-2, with 10 bases aligning to TRBD1. This CDR3 contains 15 residues. J gave up 7 bases and V 2 bases, and 4 bases lay outside the gene matches. Germline-derived CDR1 and CDR2 are MNHEY and SVGAGI. The CDR3 loop reads CASSYSGTGDGELFF. The DNA for the CDR3 is TGTGCCAGCAGTTACAGCGGGACAGGGGACGGGGAGCTGTTTTTT.

This clone was seen only a few times. The gene calls are TRBV19 and TRBJ2-6; D remains ambiguous. V dropped 2 bases and J dropped 10 bases, with 12 bases sitting between them. This CDR3 comprises 14 residues. Per germline, CDR1 LNHDA and CDR2 SQIVND (reference sequence). The CDR3 DNA follows: TGTGCCAGTAGTATAACCCCAGAGACTAACGTCCTGACTTTC. This codes for CASSITPETNVLTF.

The rearrangement joins TRBV5-1 to TRBJ1-1, with a possible D match to TRBD1 (5 bases). Germline V gives CDR1 SGHRS, CDR2 YFSETQ. CDR3 length: 15 amino acids. V was pared by 0 bases and J by 4 bases, with 13 bases between. This chain's CDR3 is CASSLGGGVGTEAFF. The CDR3 bases are TGCGCCAGCAGCTTGGGGGGGGGTGTCGGCACTGAAGCTTTCTTT.

V gene TRBV5-4 combines with J gene TRBJ1-6; no firm D call. This CDR3 has 15 amino acids. Trimming stripped 4 bases from V and 7 bases from J, with 15 bases between. Germline V gene lookup returns CDR1 SGHNT and CDR2 YYREEE (reference sequence). The CDR3 is CASSRQAGENSPLHF. The DNA for the CDR3 is TGTGCCAGCAGCCGGCAAGCCGGGGAAAATTCACCCCTCCACTTT.

The J gene is TRBJ2-4, the V gene TRBV21-1; the table's D call TRBD1 went unverified against the DNA. TRBV21-1 has pseudogene status. This CDR3 is built from 15 residues. The CDR3 DNA reads TGTGCCAGCAGCACTATGACAGCAGCCAAAAACATTCAGTACTTC. Protein: CASSTMTAAKNIQYF.

The V call is TRBV18, the J call TRBJ1-6; 10 nucleotides line up with TRBD1. The CDR3 is 16 residues long. Germline V gene lookup returns CDR1 KGHSH and CDR2 LQKENI. The J segment lost 10 bases and the V segment lost 0 bases, leaving 6 bases of the junction unmatched. The CDR3: CASSPPGTGEGSPLHF. Written as DNA, the CDR3 is TGTGCCAGCTCACCACCGGGGACAGGGGAAGGCTCACCCCTCCACTTT.

This clone occurred once. The chain combines TRBV4-3 with TRBJ2-7; the D is unclear. Per the germline V gene, CDR1 is LGHNA and CDR2 is YSLEER. CDR3 length equals 14 residues. V was clipped by 3 bases and J by 2 bases, with 11 bases between them. DNA for the CDR3: TGCGCCAGCAGCCAGAACGGTTTCCCCTACGAGCAGTACTTC. Translation: CASSQNGFPYEQYF.

The CDR3: CASSLPGSPLHF. The DNA of the CDR3 is TGTGCCAGCAGCTTGCCGGGGTCACCCCTCCACTTT. V is TRBV5-4 and J is TRBJ1-6; D uncertain. The CDR3 runs 12 residues. Trimming took 1 base from V and 10 from J, leaving 6 bases between them. Germline V gene lookup returns CDR1 SGHNT and CDR2 YYREEE (reference sequence).

This clone was recorded once. This sequence joins TRBV7-9 and TRBJ1-1; D perhaps matches TRBD1 (5 bases). Trimming left V 10 bases short and J 5 bases short, with 14 bases between. The V gene's germline CDR1 is SEHNR and CDR2 FQNEAQ (reference sequence). The CDR3 totals 12 residues. In nucleotides, the CDR3 is TGTGCCACGCAGGGCTTGGGAACTGAAGCTTTCTTT. Encoded protein: CATQGLGTEAFF.

The chain carries TRBV7-9 and TRBJ1-1; D possibly corresponds to TRBD1 (6 bases). Looked up from germline, CDR1 is SEHNR and CDR2 is FQNEAQ (reference sequence). This CDR3 has 17 amino acids. V lost 5 bases to trimming and J lost 2 bases, with 21 bases between them. As DNA, the CDR3 is TGTGCCAGCAGCGGAACCCGCGGGGGGCGTGGAAACACTGAAGCTTTCTTT. Residues: CASSGTRGGRGNTEAFF.

This clone was found once. V gene TRBV4-1 combines with J gene TRBJ2-6; D not resolved. V gave up 4 bases and J gave up 3 bases, with 10 bases separating them. Germline V gene lookup returns CDR1 MGHRA and CDR2 YSYEKL. This CDR3 region has 15 residues. The CDR3 DNA reads TGCGCCAGCAGCCCGTTGGAGTTTGGGGCCAACGTCCTGACTTTC. This codes for CASSPLEFGANVLTF.

V gene TRBV12-5 combines with J gene TRBJ1-1; D is undetermined. The V gene's germline CDR1 is LGHNT and CDR2 FRNRAP. CDR3 size: 14 residues. Deletions cut 2 bases from V and 2 bases from J, with 9 bases between. Here the CDR3 DNA reads TGTGCTAGTGGTTTGAGTCCCAGTAACACTGAAGCTTTCTTT. It codes for CASGLSPSNTEAFF.

The V gene is TRBV2, the J gene TRBJ1-5, with 11 bases fitting TRBD1. The V gene's germline CDR1 is SNHLY and CDR2 FYNNEI. CDR3 length equals 15 residues. V dropped 8 bases and J dropped 2; count of bases not matched to a gene: 5. CDR3 DNA sequence: TGTGCCAGCGGGACAGGGGGGGTGGGCAATCAGCCCCAGCATTTT. It translates to CASGTGGVGNQPQHF.

V usage is TRBV10-1 and J usage is TRBJ2-7, with a possible D match to TRBD2 (6 bases). The germline V gene has CDR1 WNHNN and CDR2 SYGVQD (reference sequence). The CDR3 is made up of 17 amino acids. Between the trimmed V and J ends, which lost 2 bases and 3 bases, there was a span of 20 bases. CDR3 nucleotides: TGCGCCAGCAGTGAGGGGCCCGGGGGACTCAATTTCTACGAGCAGTACTTC. Its protein product is CASSEGPGGLNFYEQYF.

The J gene is TRBJ2-5, the V gene TRBV7-9; TRBD2 aligns across 11 bases. The CDR3 extends over 14 amino acids. Germline CDR1 reads SEHNR; CDR2 reads FQNEAQ (reference sequence). The V gene end was trimmed by 5 bases and the J gene end by 5 bases; junction bases not matched to a gene: 4. The CDR3 DNA is TGTGCCAGCAGCCTTCGACTAGCGGGGGAGACCCAGTACTTC. Residues: CASSLRLAGETQYF.

The chain combines TRBV6-1 with TRBJ2-1; 7 bases agree with TRBD1. CDR1 and CDR2 (germline): MNHNS, SASEGT. Trimming took 4 bases from V and 9 from J; bases not matched to a gene: 12. The length of the CDR3 is 15 residues. CDR3 sequence reads: CASSGQGLVLGEQFF. As DNA, the CDR3 is TGTGCCAGCAGTGGACAGGGTCTCGTCTTGGGTGAGCAGTTCTTC.

The chain links TRBV7-8 to TRBJ1-1; D is perhaps TRBD1 (6 bases). The CDR3 is made up of 13 amino acids. Germline CDR1 and CDR2: SGHVS and FQNEAQ. V was pared by 0 bases and J by 8 bases, with 10 bases between. The CDR3 sequence is CASSLAGTKEAFF. CDR3 sequence (DNA): TGTGCCAGCAGCTTAGCAGGGACAAAAGAAGCTTTCTTT.

The chain has TRBV11-3 and TRBJ2-4, with 11 positions matching TRBD2. Germline CDR1 is SGHNT and CDR2 is YENEEA. Trimming cost V 3 bases and J 2 bases; bases outside gene matches: 3. The CDR3 runs 16 residues. CDR3 coding DNA: TGTGCCAGCAGCTTCACTAGCGGGGGAACCAAAAACATTCAGTACTTC. Translated, it gives CASSFTSGGTKNIQYF.